The rows below give T cell receptor beta chains drawn from one sample of a study of T cells in Graves' hyperthyroidism and ophthalmopathy. TCRdb re-derived calls from the multiplex PCR reads in MiXCR, one entry per CDR3 protein. The repertoire consists of roughly 300,000 distinct CDR3 sequences, with approximately 13% occurring once and the leading ten covering under 30%. Material: blood. The receptor set was obtained from a woman aged 25 to 39 with Graves' hyperthyroidism. Both conserved end residues are part of each CDR3. Fields, in order: clone size, V gene, D gene, J gene, CDR3 protein, CDR3 DNA. A D gene is named only where the DNA matches it firmly. Clone size is stated in some rows and not others, as once, few, many or a class when expanded.

NA	TRBV20-1	TRBD1	TRBJ1-2	CSASDREDYGYTF	TGCAGTGCTTCGGACAGGGAGGACTATGGCTACACCTTC
few	TRBV27	TRBD2	TRBJ2-7	CATQLAGASEQYF	TGTGCCACCCAACTAGCGGGTGCCTCCGAGCAGTACTTC
few	TRBV27	NA	TRBJ1-1	CASSRDTQVNTEAFF	TGTGCCAGCAGTCGGGACACCCAAGTGAACACTGAAGCTTTCTTT
many	TRBV12-3/TRBV12-4	NA	TRBJ2-2	CASSPRDRRTTGELFF	TGTGCCAGCAGCCCCCGCGATAGGAGGACCACCGGGGAGCTGTTTTTT
many	TRBV20-1	TRBD2	TRBJ2-3	CSASPPREGVDTQYF	TGCAGTGCTAGTCCCCCCCGGGAGGGCGTGGATACGCAGTATTTT
NA	TRBV6-5	TRBD1	TRBJ1-2	CASSLADRVAYGYTF	TGTGCCAGCAGTTTGGCGGACAGGGTGGCCTATGGCTACACCTTC
many	TRBV9	NA	TRBJ2-1	CASSVGLTGRDEQFF	TGTGCCAGCAGCGTAGGGTTGACAGGGAGGGATGAGCAGTTCTTC
many	TRBV2	NA	TRBJ2-1	CASNREWTHSVNEQFF	TGTGCCAGCAATCGTGAGTGGACACATAGCGTAAATGAGCAGTTCTTC
many	TRBV7-2	NA	TRBJ1-5	CASSPGGGLSNQPQHF	TGTGCCAGCAGCCCTGGGGGGGGCCTTAGCAATCAGCCCCAGCATTTT
few	TRBV3-1	NA	TRBJ1-1	CASSQEPMNTEAFF	TGTGCCAGCAGCCAAGAACCGATGAACACTGAAGCTTTCTTT
NA	TRBV20-1	NA	TRBJ2-1	CSASLGAADNEQFF	TGCAGTGCTTCCCTAGGGGCAGCGGACAATGAGCAGTTCTTC
many	TRBV10-1	TRBD2	TRBJ2-5	CASSVEIAGVQTQYF	TGCGCCAGCAGTGTGGAAATAGCGGGAGTACAGACCCAGTACTTC
many	TRBV2	NA	TRBJ2-7	CASSPPGTYEQYF	TGTGCCAGCAGCCCGCCCGGGACCTACGAGCAGTACTTC
NA	TRBV28	NA	TRBJ2-1	CASSLLRGVEQFF	TGTGCCAGCAGTTTGCTCCGAGGGGTTGAGCAGTTCTTC
many	TRBV5-8	NA	TRBJ2-3	CASRGLTDTQYF	TGTGCCAGCCGAGGGCTCACAGATACGCAGTATTTT
many	TRBV19	NA	TRBJ2-5	CASTGDQETQYF	TGTGCCAGCACCGGGGACCAAGAGACCCAGTACTTC
many	TRBV28	TRBD1	TRBJ2-3	CASSRPVTGRNTQYF	TGTGCCAGCAGTAGGCCCGTGACAGGGAGAAATACGCAGTATTTT
many	TRBV25-1	NA	TRBJ2-7	CASRARGIRSYEQYF	TGTGCCAGCAGGGCCAGGGGAATTCGGTCCTACGAGCAGTACTTC
many	TRBV12-3/TRBV12-4	NA	TRBJ1-2	CASTVDSMGYTF	TGTGCCAGCACCGTGGACTCGATGGGCTACACCTTC
NA	TRBV4-1	NA	TRBJ1-6	CASSQDRTAAGSLHF	TGCGCCAGCAGCCAAGATCGAACGGCGGCCGGGAGCCTCCACTTT
few	TRBV12-3/TRBV12-4	NA	TRBJ2-1	CASSLWDSPYNEQFF	TGTGCCAGCAGTTTATGGGATAGCCCCTACAATGAGCAGTTCTTC
few	TRBV7-8	NA	TRBJ2-5	CASSLRDIGIHF	TGTGCCAGCAGCTTAAGGGACATCGGCATTCACTTC